This T cell receptor beta chain was obtained from a study of metastatic and nonmetastatic thyroid tumors. Study in general: Comparative analysis of repertoires was undertaken across blood and tumor or nodule tissue obtained from malignant and benign thyroid patients.

Broader study findings: TCR beta diversity was reportedly significantly higher in malignant thyroid tumors than benign nodules, in blood and tumor.

In the authors' workflow: CDR3 was compared across clinicopathological groups, and the resulting differences were used to build a distant-metastasis classifier for papillary thyroid cancer. With MiXCR, TCRdb called clones anew from the PCR reads. The V and J calls shown here were made by TCRdb, not taken from the authors' results. The sample consists of over 20,000 clones, less than 20% of them appearing once. This clone has a count of ten or more. Its antigen is not identified. The CDR3 runs to 14 residues. The V gene's germline CDR1 is SGHRS and CDR2 YFSETQ. Trimming stripped 4 bases from V and 4 bases from J, with 11 bases between. Treatment of any kind had been given to no patient before thyroid surgery.

The rearrangement links TRBV5-1 to TRBJ1-4; no clear D gene. Sequenced material: blood. This clonotype was sampled from a female donor with papillary thyroid cancer or a benign thyroid nodule (not recorded which). Some clones in this sample may be carry-over from other donors' samples. The CDR3 DNA follows: TGCGCCAGCAGCCAAGACGGATATAATGAAAAACTGTTTTTT. Protein: CASSQDGYNEKLFF.